This T cell receptor beta chain is from a study of brain metastases from non-small cell lung cancer. Broader study findings: Fewer infiltrating T cells were found in brain metastases than primaries. TCR repertoires overlapped largely between brain metastases and matched primaries. Compared with their matched primary tumors, approximately 68% of brain metastases showed expanded T-cell clones.

CDR3 length: 15 residues. The germline gives CDR1 SQVTM, CDR2 ANQGSEA. V was clipped by 0 bases and J by 0 bases, with 6 bases between them. Method: immunoSEQ multiplex PCR; TCRdb's copy keeps in-frame clones and lacks some. The sample carries 7,500 to 10,000 clones, around four fifths recorded once. The count of this clone is one. Its antigen remains unknown. Sample: primary lung tumor tissue. This chain links TRBV29-1 with TRBJ2-6, with D unresolved. The clonotype originates from a donor aged 40 or older with non-small cell lung cancer. DNA of the CDR3: TGCAGCGTTGAAGATCAAAGCTCTGGGGCCAACGTCCTGACTTTC. Its protein is CSVEDQSSGANVLTF.